A selection of T cell receptor beta chains follows, all from one sample in a study of T-cell memory formation after mild COVID-19. MiXCR, applied by TCRdb to the 5' RACE reads, yields one record per CDR3 protein. This sample carries more than 300,000 distinct CDR3 sequences, around 20% of them seen once, and the ten largest clones take roughly 23%. Sequencing was performed on PBMCs or a T cell subset sorted from them (not recorded which). The source of these receptors is a man younger than 35 who had mild COVID-19 (a few samples of this study predate the infection). Cell type and time point are not known. Both conserved end residues are trimmed from each CDR3. The order of the fields is J gene, V gene, CDR3 length, CDR3 protein.

TRBJ2-5 | TRBV10-3 | 11 | ATRGQAQETQY
TRBJ1-2 | TRBV6-5 | 12 | ASSYSRPSGGYT
TRBJ2-1 | TRBV4-1 | 14 | ASSQGGTGGFDEQF
TRBJ1-5 | TRBV7-2 | 13 | ASSFRPYSNQPQH
TRBJ1-2 | TRBV6-1 | 11 | ASSAQGARGYT
TRBJ2-5 | TRBV7-9 | 11 | ALGATPQETQY
TRBJ1-6 | TRBV6-5 | 13 | ASSYSEALGSPLH
TRBJ1-2 | TRBV24-1 | 11 | ATSDKQGSGYT
TRBJ2-5 | TRBV7-9 | 14 | ASSLPSGGIRETQY
TRBJ2-7 | TRBV3-1 | 10 | ASRTGAEEQY
TRBJ1-5 | TRBV15 | 11 | ATSRGDSGPQH
TRBJ2-5 | TRBV28 | 14 | ASRHRAGGGQETQY
TRBJ2-1 | TRBV6-6 | 11 | ASSYTAYNEQF
TRBJ2-3 | TRBV5-1 | 11 | ASSLRRTDTQY
TRBJ1-5 | TRBV7-6 | 12 | ASSLETGNQPQH
TRBJ1-1 | TRBV3-1 | 13 | ASSQVTAGNTEAF
TRBJ2-3 | TRBV6-6 | 12 | ASSYSTVKDTQY
TRBJ2-3 | TRBV6-2/TRBV6-3 | 13 | ASSYGPGSTDTQY